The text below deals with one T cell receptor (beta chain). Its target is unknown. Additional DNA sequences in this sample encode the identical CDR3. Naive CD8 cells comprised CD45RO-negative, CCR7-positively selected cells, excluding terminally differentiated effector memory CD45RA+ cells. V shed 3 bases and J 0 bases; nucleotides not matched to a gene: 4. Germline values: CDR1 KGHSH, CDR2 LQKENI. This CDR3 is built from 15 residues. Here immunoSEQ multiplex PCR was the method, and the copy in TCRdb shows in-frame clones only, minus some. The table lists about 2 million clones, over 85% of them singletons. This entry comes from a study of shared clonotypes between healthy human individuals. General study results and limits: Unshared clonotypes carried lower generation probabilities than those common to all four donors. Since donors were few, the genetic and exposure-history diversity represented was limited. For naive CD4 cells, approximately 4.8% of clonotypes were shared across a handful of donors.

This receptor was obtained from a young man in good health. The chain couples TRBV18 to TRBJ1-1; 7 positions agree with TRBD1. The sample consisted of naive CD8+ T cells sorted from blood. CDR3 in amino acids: CASSPPDRVNTEAFF. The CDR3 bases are TGTGCCAGCTCACCTCCCGACAGGGTGAACACTGAAGCTTTCTTT.